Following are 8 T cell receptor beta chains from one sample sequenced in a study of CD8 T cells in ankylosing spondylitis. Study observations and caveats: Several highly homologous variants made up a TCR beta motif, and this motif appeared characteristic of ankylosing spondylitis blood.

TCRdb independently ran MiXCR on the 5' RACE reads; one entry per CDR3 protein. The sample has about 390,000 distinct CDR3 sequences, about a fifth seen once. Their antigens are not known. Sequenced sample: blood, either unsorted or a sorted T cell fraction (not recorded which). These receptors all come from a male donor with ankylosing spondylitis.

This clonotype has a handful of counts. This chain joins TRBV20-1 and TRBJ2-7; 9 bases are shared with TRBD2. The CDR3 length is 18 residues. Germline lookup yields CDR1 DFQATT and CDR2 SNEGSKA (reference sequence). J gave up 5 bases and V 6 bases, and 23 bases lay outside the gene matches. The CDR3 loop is CSARYRDGRLAVIHEQYF. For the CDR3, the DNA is TGCAGTGCACGATACAGGGACGGACGACTAGCGGTGATCCACGAGCAGTACTTC.

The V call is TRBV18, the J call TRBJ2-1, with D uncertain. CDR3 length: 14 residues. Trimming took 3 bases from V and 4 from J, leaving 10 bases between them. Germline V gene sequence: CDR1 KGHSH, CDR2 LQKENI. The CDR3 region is CASSPVQRYNEQFF. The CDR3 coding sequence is TGTGCCAGCTCACCCGTCCAGCGATACAATGAGCAGTTCTTC.

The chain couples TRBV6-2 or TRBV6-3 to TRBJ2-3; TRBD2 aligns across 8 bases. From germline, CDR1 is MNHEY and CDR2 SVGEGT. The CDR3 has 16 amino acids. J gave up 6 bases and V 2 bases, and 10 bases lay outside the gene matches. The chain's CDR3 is CASSYRIGTRLDTQYF. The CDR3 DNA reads TGTGCCAGCAGTTACCGGATAGGGACTAGGCTGGATACGCAGTATTTT.

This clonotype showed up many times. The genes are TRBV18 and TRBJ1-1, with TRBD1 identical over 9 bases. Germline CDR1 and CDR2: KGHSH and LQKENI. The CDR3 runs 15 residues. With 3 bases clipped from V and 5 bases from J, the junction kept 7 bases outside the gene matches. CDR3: CASSPQDRGMTEAFF. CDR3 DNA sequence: TGTGCCAGCTCACCTCAGGACAGGGGAATGACTGAAGCTTTCTTT. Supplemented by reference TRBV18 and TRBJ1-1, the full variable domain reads NAGVMQNPRHLVRRRGQEARLRCSPMKGHSHVYWYRQLPEEGLKFMVYLQKENIIDESGMPKERFSAEFPKEGPSILRIQQVVRGDSAAYFCASSPQDRGMTEAFFGQGTRLTVV.

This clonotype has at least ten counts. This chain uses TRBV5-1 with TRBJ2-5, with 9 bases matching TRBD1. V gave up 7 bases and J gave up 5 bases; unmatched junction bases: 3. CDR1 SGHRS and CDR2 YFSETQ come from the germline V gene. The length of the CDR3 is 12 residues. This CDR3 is CASGGQGETQYF. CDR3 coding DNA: TGCGCCAGCGGTGGACAGGGGGAGACCCAGTACTTC.

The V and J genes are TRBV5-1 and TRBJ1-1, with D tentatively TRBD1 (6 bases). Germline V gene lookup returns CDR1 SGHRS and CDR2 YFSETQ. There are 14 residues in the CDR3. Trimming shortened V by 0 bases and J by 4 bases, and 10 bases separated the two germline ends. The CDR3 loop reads CASSLAQGLTEAFF. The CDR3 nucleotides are TGCGCCAGCAGCTTGGCGCAGGGGCTCACTGAAGCTTTCTTT.

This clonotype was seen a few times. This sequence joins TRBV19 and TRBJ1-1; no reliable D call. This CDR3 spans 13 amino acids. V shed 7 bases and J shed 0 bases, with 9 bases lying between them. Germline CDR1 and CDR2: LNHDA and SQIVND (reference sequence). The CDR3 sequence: CASISSMNTEAFF. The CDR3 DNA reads TGTGCCAGTATCTCCTCTATGAACACTGAAGCTTTCTTT.

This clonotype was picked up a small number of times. The CDR3 nucleotides read TGTGCCAGCAGTTTCTCCCTGGGAGGGAACACTGAAGCTTTCTTT. It encodes CASSFSLGGNTEAFF. The chain combines TRBV27 with TRBJ1-1; D not resolved. Germline CDR1 and CDR2: MNHEY and SMNVEV (reference sequence). Trimming took off 3 bases at V and 1 base at J, with 12 bases between the two ends. The CDR3 covers 15 residues.